The rows below give T cell receptor beta chains drawn from one sample of a study of CD8+ T cells in alopecia areata. Using immunoSEQ multiplex PCR, the repertoire was profiled, and TCRdb retains in-frame clones only, with some absent. This sample has about 120,000 clones, with more than 40% found just once. Sequencing was performed on CD8+ T cells sorted from blood, taken at week 0. The receptors shown here come from a human donor with alopecia areata. CDR3s include the opening cysteine and the closing phenylalanine or tryptophan. For some rows the clone size is stated as once, few or many, or as a class when expanded; others skip it.

CDR3	V	J	size
CAATQAGGNTEAFF	TRBV6-5	TRBJ1-1	NA
CAWSPPDRGPYEQYF	TRBV30	TRBJ2-7	once
CSVEDLRAGELFF	TRBV29-1	TRBJ2-2	few
CASSTLEAGTFDEQFF	TRBV19	TRBJ2-1	NA
CSVRSHLNYGYTF	TRBV29-1	TRBJ1-2	NA
CSVDTGADTEAFF	TRBV29-1	TRBJ1-1	few
CASSLGEGDTEAFF	TRBV7-8	TRBJ1-1	NA
CASSTTGGNQPQHF	TRBV2	TRBJ1-5	NA
CASSHPGTSYGYTF	TRBV4-1	TRBJ1-2	NA
CASSLASGFPYEQYF	TRBV5-1	TRBJ2-7	NA
CASGGLQDNEQFF	TRBV27	TRBJ2-1	NA
CASSFSGFKETQYF	TRBV9	TRBJ2-5	NA
CASSVDWSSYNSPLHF	TRBV9	TRBJ1-6	NA
CASSSEGGRSPLHF	TRBV13	TRBJ1-6	NA
CASSSGTPISNQPQHF	TRBV27	TRBJ1-5	few
CASSSDRPLRHNSPLHF	TRBV11-3	TRBJ1-6	NA
CASSIGQRSSYNEQFF	TRBV9	TRBJ2-1	NA
CASSLSAGTMNTEAFF	TRBV27	TRBJ1-1	NA
CASSLFGVQETQYF	TRBV4-1	TRBJ2-5	NA
CASRRTGQETQYF	TRBV2	TRBJ2-5	NA
CATSNPLGAETQYF	TRBV15	TRBJ2-5	NA
CASSFNRGWGYTF	TRBV27	TRBJ1-2	once
CASSWQGEETQYF	TRBV27	TRBJ2-5	NA
CASSQALGQLIMNTEAFF	TRBV4-1	TRBJ1-1	few
CSVIAGGTYEQYF	TRBV29-1	TRBJ2-7	NA
CASGRDSTDTQYF	TRBV6-5	TRBJ2-3	NA
CASSSLLHEKLFF	TRBV7-9	TRBJ1-4	few
CASSPRADTQYF	TRBV27	TRBJ2-3	NA
CAWSVLPGTEAFF	TRBV30	TRBJ1-1	NA
CASSLITATYEQYF	TRBV11-1	TRBJ2-7	NA
CASSSTGVSYEQYF	TRBV13	TRBJ2-7	NA
CASEQDNEQFF	TRBV2	TRBJ2-1	NA
CASSQEDRSSYNEQFF	TRBV4-3	TRBJ2-1	NA
CASRPPGSHDEQYF	TRBV2	TRBJ2-7	NA
CASSQDPRLGNLYNEQFF	TRBV4-2	TRBJ2-1	NA
CASSLEVRVTPYGYTF	TRBV7-2	TRBJ1-2	few
CSVVYRGHEKLFF	TRBV29-1	TRBJ1-4	NA
CASSLEGSYEQYF	TRBV13	TRBJ2-7	few
CAWSSTGMNSPLHF	TRBV30	TRBJ1-6	NA
CASSLVGGKNTEAFF	TRBV5-6	TRBJ1-1	few
CASRHSRDRGNTEAFF	TRBV2	TRBJ1-1	NA
CASSNGGARYEQYF	TRBV5-1	TRBJ2-7	NA